This TCR beta chain was identified in a study of blood T cells in healthy people across ages. There are many counts of this clonotype. The total RNA that was extracted per sample amounted to at least 5.5 micrograms. PCR was performed a second time for about 6 to 12 cycles using a sample-barcoded 5' primer and a J-beta primer mix. TCRdb passed the 5' RACE reads through MiXCR, listing each CDR3 protein once. This table holds 1.5 million to 2 million distinct CDR3 sequences, roughly 43% found once. The germline V gene encodes CDR1 LGHNA and CDR2 YNFKEQ. Unmatched junction bases numbered 12, after V lost 0 bases and J lost 8 bases. CDR3 length: 16 residues.

The receptor's source is a human donor in good health. The sample consisted of blood. J is TRBJ1-2 and V is TRBV4-2; TRBD1 agrees at 7 bases. The CDR3 loop reads CASSQDPAGGAGGYTF. The CDR3 DNA reads TGTGCCAGCAGCCAAGATCCCGCAGGGGGGGCGGGAGGCTACACCTTC.